The present entry profiles one TCR beta chain with its context. Original handling: Counts of nucleated cells, estimated from reference gene primer amplification, were obtained. The table came from immunoSEQ multiplex PCR; TCRdb's copy has only in-frame clones and leaves some out. V and J calls and clone size come straight from that table; D and trimming were deduced from the DNA. The sample includes 350,000 to 450,000 clones, approximately 92% of them seen just once. This entry is derived from a study of blood T cell repertoires in COVID-19. In the study overall: Sources were T cells, B-cell-depleted T cells, or PBMCs; the material itself was cDNA or gDNA.

This TCR was recovered from a man under 40 who had recovered from COVID-19. Sequencing used PBMCs or T cells enriched from blood (not recorded which).

The CDR3 protein is CASSLSGGVWGYTF. The CDR3 DNA is TGTGCCAGCAGTTTATCTGGGGGCGTATGGGGCTACACCTTC. V gene TRBV27 combines with J gene TRBJ1-2; TRBD1 is a possible D gene (6 bases). There are 14 residues in the CDR3. V was trimmed by 0 bases and J by 8 bases, leaving 13 bases between them. Germline V gene data show CDR1 as MNHEY and CDR2 as SMNVEV (reference sequence).